This T cell receptor beta chain was sequenced for a study of shared clonotypes between healthy human individuals. In the study overall: Three plates were used per donor for CD4 naive, three for CD4 memory, two for CD8 naive and one for CD8 memory.

Turning to this clone: Its specificity is unknown.

General study points: Estimated clonotype richness was generally higher in naive than memory subsets.

Method: immunoSEQ multiplex PCR; TCRdb's copy keeps in-frame clones and lacks some. The sample includes some 2,400,000 clones, nearly 97% of them seen just once. The CDR3 consists of 15 residues. Germline V CDR1 and CDR2: SGHAT, FQNNGV. V lost 1 base, J lost 3 bases, and 10 bases lay in between. The chain couples TRBV11-2 to TRBJ1-3, with D possibly being TRBD1 (6 bases). The clonotype was recovered from a man aged 18 to 29 in good health. The source material was naive CD4+ T cells sorted from blood. Indicated subset: CD45RA+ positively selected. CDR3 nucleotide sequence: TGTGCCAGCAGCTTAGGACTACAGGGTGGAAACACCATATATTTT. Its translation: CASSLGLQGGNTIYF.